These 27 T cell receptor beta chains came from one sample sequenced in a study of T-cell reconstitution after alpha-beta-depleted transplantation in children. The TCRbeta library was prepared with unique molecular identifiers. MiXCR, applied by TCRdb to the PCR reads, yields one record per CDR3 protein. This table holds about a million distinct CDR3 sequences, roughly 29% found once. The source was PBMCs, mostly from graft donor cells, collected 360 days after TCRalphabeta/CD19-depleted stem cell transplant. These receptors were collected from a boy younger than two who had a stem cell transplant for SCID, so the T cells may come from the graft donor.

This clonotype was recorded a few times. The chain joins TRBV9 to TRBJ2-5; D might be TRBD1 or TRBD2, each matching 5 bases. Trimming removed 0 bases at V and 4 bases at J, with 10 bases between. This CDR3 has 14 residues. The germline CDR1 and CDR2 sequences are SGDLS and YYNGEE. CDR3 bases: TGTGCCAGCAGCGTAGGGGGGACGGTAGAGACCCAGTACTTC. Translated: CASSVGGTVETQYF.

This clonotype was picked up a small number of times. J is TRBJ1-2 and V is TRBV2, with D maybe TRBD1 (5 bases). The CDR3 extends over 15 amino acids. Germline CDR1 is SNHLY and CDR2 is FYNNEI. V was clipped by 2 bases and J by 1 base, with 11 bases between them. The CDR3 is CASSESDRVNYGYTF. Written as DNA, the CDR3 is TGTGCCAGCAGTGAAAGTGACAGAGTTAACTATGGCTACACCTTC. Using reference TRBV2 and TRBJ1-2 for the parts outside the CDR3, the full variable domain is EPEVTQTPSHQVTQMGQEVILRCVPISNHLYFYWYRQILGQKVEFLVSFYNNEISEKSEIFDDQFSVERPDGSNFTLKIRSTKLEDSAMYFCASSESDRVNYGYTFGSGTRLTVV.

The V and J genes are TRBV6-5 and TRBJ1-2; no firm D call. Germline values: CDR1 MNHEY, CDR2 SVGAGI. V lost 2 bases and J 4 bases, leaving 11 bases between the germline ends. The CDR3 has 14 amino acids. CDR3 protein: CASSYKGDSYGYTF. In DNA form, the CDR3 reads TGTGCCAGCAGTTACAAGGGAGATAGCTATGGCTACACCTTC.

This clonotype was seen only a few times. The chain is built from TRBV9 and TRBJ1-1, with TRBD1 matching 7 bases. Germline CDR1 is SGDLS and CDR2 is YYNGEE. The CDR3 is 15 amino acids. Trimming removed 4 bases from V and 6 bases from J; junction bases left unmatched: 12. CDR3 sequence reads: CASSPLQGKAPEAFF. CDR3 coding DNA: TGTGCCAGCAGCCCCCTACAGGGGAAGGCCCCTGAAGCTTTCTTT.

V is TRBV20-1 and J is TRBJ2-5; tentative D call: TRBD2 (5 bases). The CDR3 runs 14 residues. The germline V gene has CDR1 DFQATT and CDR2 SNEGSKA (reference sequence). V lost 4 bases and J lost 2, with 14 bases in between. CDR3 DNA sequence: TGCAGTGCTAACCCCGATGGACTTCAAGAGACCCAGTACTTC. As protein: CSANPDGLQETQYF.

This chain's CDR3 is CATSRDRGRGTDTQYF. DNA of the CDR3: TGTGCCACCAGCAGAGATCGCGGCAGGGGCACAGATACGCAGTATTTT. V gene TRBV15 combines with J gene TRBJ2-3, with TRBD1 as a possible D gene (5 bases). CDR1 and CDR2 (germline): LNHNV, YYDKDF (reference sequence). There are 16 residues in the CDR3. V was trimmed by 0 bases and J by 1 base, leaving 11 bases between them.

The chain is built from TRBV12-3 or TRBV12-4 and TRBJ1-6; D not certain. This CDR3 has 15 amino acids. Trimming stripped 6 bases from V and 5 bases from J, with 14 bases between. The CDR3 nucleotides are TGTGCCAGCAGACGGTCGGCCACAGATAATTCACCCCTCCACTTT. Translation: CASRRSATDNSPLHF.

The rearrangement links TRBV28 to TRBJ2-4; D is ambiguous. The V gene lost 4 bases and the J gene lost 0 bases, with 10 bases spanning the gap. This CDR3 has 15 residues. Germline values: CDR1 MDHEN, CDR2 SYDVKM. CDR3 bases: TGTGCCAGCAGTTCCCCCGGATTAGCCAAAAACATTCAGTACTTC. Encoded protein: CASSSPGLAKNIQYF.

This clonotype appeared a few times. This chain connects TRBV7-9 to TRBJ1-1, with D possibly being TRBD1 (6 bases). Germline-derived CDR1 and CDR2 are SEHNR and FQNEAQ (reference sequence). The ends were cut back, 7 bases at V and 6 bases at J, with 21 bases in the middle. The CDR3 spans 15 residues. This chain's CDR3 is CASTPGQPGPSEAFF. As DNA, the CDR3 is TGTGCCAGCACCCCCGGACAGCCAGGCCCGTCTGAAGCTTTCTTT.

This clonotype has a handful of counts. The V gene is TRBV29-1, the J gene TRBJ2-6; the D gene is possibly TRBD1 (5 bases). The V gene lost 7 bases and the J gene lost 2 bases, with 6 bases spanning the gap. CDR3 length: 12 amino acids. The germline CDR1 and CDR2 sequences are SQVTM and ANQGSEA. CDR3 loop: CSAGTGANVLTF. Here the CDR3 DNA reads TGCAGCGCAGGGACTGGGGCCAACGTCCTGACTTTC.

The chain joins TRBV4-2 to TRBJ2-7, with 8 bases identical to TRBD2. Per germline, CDR1 LGHNA and CDR2 YNFKEQ. The CDR3 consists of 15 residues. With 2 bases clipped from V and 5 bases from J, the junction kept 8 bases outside the gene matches. The CDR3: CASSQSGTRWDEQYF. The DNA for the CDR3 is TGTGCCAGCAGCCAATCCGGGACTAGGTGGGACGAGCAGTACTTC.

CDR3 nucleotide sequence: TGTGCCAGCAGCGGCGGACTTAGCTCCTACGAGCAGTACTTC. It specifies CASSGGLSSYEQYF. The V call is TRBV27, the J call TRBJ2-7; perhaps TRBD2 as D (5 bases). This CDR3 is 14 amino acids long. V lost 6 bases and J 0 bases, leaving 12 bases between the germline ends. Germline CDR1 and CDR2: MNHEY and SMNVEV (reference sequence).

The V and J genes are TRBV5-1 and TRBJ2-7; no clear D gene. Germline-derived CDR1 and CDR2 are SGHRS and YFSETQ. V lost 1 base to trimming and J lost 1 base, with 12 bases between them. The CDR3 contains 15 residues. The CDR3, as DNA: TGCGCCAGCAGCTTGAGGTACGACCGGTCCTACGAGCAGTACTTC. It translates to CASSLRYDRSYEQYF.

This clonotype showed up just a few times. This chain links TRBV5-1 with TRBJ2-1; weak D call: TRBD2 (7 bases). The ends were cut back, 4 bases at V and 7 bases at J, with 21 bases in the middle. Germline V gene sequence: CDR1 SGHRS, CDR2 YFSETQ. CDR3 length equals 16 residues. CDR3 coding DNA: TGCGCCAGCAGCCCCGCCTGGTCGGGGGGCCCTAATGAGCAGTTCTTC. It yields the protein CASSPAWSGGPNEQFF.

The table lists this clonotype with a few counts. This chain uses TRBV9 with TRBJ1-1; no clear D. The length of the CDR3 is 13 residues. V dropped 4 bases and J dropped 0 bases, with 7 bases sitting between them. The germline gives CDR1 SGDLS, CDR2 YYNGEE. The CDR3 loop reads CASSPFLNTEAFF. CDR3 sequence (DNA): TGTGCCAGCAGCCCTTTCCTGAACACTGAAGCTTTCTTT.

The rearrangement links TRBV15 to TRBJ2-3, with TRBD1 matching over 7 bases. CDR1 is LNHNV, CDR2 YYDKDF, per germline (reference sequence). V lost 0 bases to trimming and J lost 0 bases; unmatched junction nucleotides: 12. The CDR3 consists of 19 residues. The CDR3 DNA reads as TGTGCCACCAGCAGAGATCGTAGGGGGCCGAGGCTCAGCACAGATACGCAGTATTTT. It codes for CATSRDRRGPRLSTDTQYF.

The V call is TRBV11-2, the J call TRBJ2-7; 7 bases align to TRBD1. V dropped 0 bases and J dropped 2; count of bases not matched to a gene: 7. Per the germline V gene, CDR1 is SGHAT and CDR2 is FQNNGV. The CDR3 sequence is 16 residues long. The chain's CDR3 is CASSLEGGPFAYEQYF. The CDR3 DNA follows: TGTGCCAGCAGCTTAGAAGGGGGCCCCTTCGCCTACGAGCAGTACTTC.

V is TRBV7-2 and J is TRBJ1-2; D is unresolved. Trimming shortened V by 1 base and J by 8 bases, and 20 bases separated the two germline ends. Germline V lookup: CDR1 SGHTA, CDR2 FQGNSA. This CDR3 has 16 residues. CDR3 nucleotides: TGTGCCAGCAGCTTAGTCACGGGCAGTCCAACCCACGGCTACACCTTC. It encodes CASSLVTGSPTHGYTF.

This clonotype was seen more than once but under ten times. The V call is TRBV20-1, the J call TRBJ2-3; 8 bases line up with TRBD1. After removal of 3 bases from V and 6 bases from J, the junction contained 17 bases not matched to a gene. Germline lookup yields CDR1 DFQATT and CDR2 SNEGSKA (reference sequence). This CDR3 spans 17 amino acids. The CDR3 sequence is CSARPRGLSSRYDTQYF. In DNA form, the CDR3 reads TGCAGTGCTAGGCCCAGGGGGCTATCCTCTCGATACGATACGCAGTATTTT.

This clonotype has just a few counts. The chain joins TRBV12-3 or TRBV12-4 to TRBJ2-3; D not resolved. This CDR3 region has 16 residues. V was trimmed by 7 bases and J by 3 bases, leaving 20 bases between them. CDR3 residues: CASISGTVWRTDTQYF. CDR3 DNA: TGTGCCAGCATCTCTGGAACAGTGTGGCGAACAGATACGCAGTATTTT.

This chain connects TRBV20-1 to TRBJ1-1, with D unclear. Trimming removed 4 bases from V and 4 bases from J, with 4 bases in between. Per germline, CDR1 DFQATT and CDR2 SNEGSKA (reference sequence). The CDR3 loop spans 10 amino acids. The CDR3 DNA reads as TGCAGTGCTATCGGCACTGAAGCTTTCTTT. The encoded protein is CSAIGTEAFF.

The CDR3 here is CASSSPSTGGLGELFF. The CDR3 coding sequence is TGTGCCAGCAGTTCGCCCTCGACAGGGGGCCTCGGGGAGCTGTTTTTT. The rearrangement uses TRBV28 and TRBJ2-2, with TRBD1 matching 10 bases. The CDR3 has 16 residues. Germline CDR1 MDHEN, CDR2 SYDVKM. Trimming at V came to 4 bases and at J to 7 bases, leaving 9 bases not matched to a gene.

The rearrangement links TRBV19 to TRBJ2-1; 8 bases map to TRBD1. J gave up 5 bases and V 5 bases, and 8 bases lay outside the gene matches. The CDR3 is 15 amino acids. Per the germline V gene, CDR1 is LNHDA and CDR2 is SQIVND (reference sequence). CDR3 in amino acids: CASSLGQGRNNEQFF. In DNA form, the CDR3 reads TGTGCCAGTAGTTTAGGACAGGGTAGAAACAATGAGCAGTTCTTC.

This clonotype was counted a few times. The V call is TRBV10-3, the J call TRBJ2-2; D gene uncertain. CDR1 and CDR2 from the germline V gene are ENHRY and SYGVKD. This CDR3 contains 13 residues. With 2 bases removed from V and 5 bases from J, the gap between germline ends came to 6 bases. CDR3 DNA: TGTGCCATCAGTGAGGCCGAGACCGGGGAGCTGTTTTTT. Amino acids: CAISEAETGELFF.

The chain links TRBV28 to TRBJ1-3; D might be TRBD1 (5 bases). The germline V gene encodes CDR1 MDHEN and CDR2 SYDVKM. The V end lost 7 bases, the J end lost 4 bases, and 17 bases lay between the germline ends. The CDR3 is 15 amino acids. CDR3 sequence (DNA): TGTGCCAGCACCGGACCAGGGACTGCGGGAAACACCATATATTTT. This encodes CASTGPGTAGNTIYF.

This clonotype has just a few counts. This sequence joins TRBV7-8 and TRBJ1-1, with D tentatively TRBD1 (5 bases). Trimming removed 1 base from V and 12 bases from J, with 15 bases in between. CDR1 and CDR2 from the germline V gene are SGHVS and FQNEAQ. The CDR3 loop spans 13 amino acids. CDR3: CASSLGGLPNPFF. The CDR3 DNA reads as TGTGCCAGCAGCTTAGGGGGACTGCCCAATCCTTTCTTT.

The chain is built from TRBV6-1 and TRBJ2-7, with 7 bases fitting TRBD1. The CDR3 consists of 14 residues. The germline V gene has CDR1 MNHNS and CDR2 SASEGT. Germline trimming cut 5 bases from V and 3 bases from J; bases unmatched to any gene: 7. In nucleotides, the CDR3 is TGTGCCAGCAGTCCCCGACAGGGCTACTACGAGCAGTACTTC. This translates into CASSPRQGYYEQYF.